This T cell receptor beta chain was captured in a study of blood T cell repertoires in COVID-19. Overall study context: Donors in the United States, Italy and Spain gave samples during acute or convalescent COVID-19. The cDNA or gDNA used as material had been derived from T cells, B-cell-depleted T cells, or PBMCs.

CDR3 length: 16 amino acids. Assay: immunoSEQ multiplex PCR; the TCRdb copy retains only in-frame clones and omits some. The table lists about 140,000 clones, 81% of them singletons. This TCR derives from a human donor in a cohort sampled during active COVID-19. The chain carries TRBV21-1 and TRBJ2-7; TRBD2, the D gene given by the table, was not confirmed from the DNA. TRBV21-1 is given as a pseudogene. The sample was peripheral blood. CDR3 sequence (DNA): TGTGCCAGCAGCAAAGGGTTGGAGGTGTGGCCCTACGAGCAGTACTTC. Its protein product is CASSKGLEVWPYEQYF.